One sample yielded the 26 T cell receptor beta chains listed below, sequenced in a study of T cells in Graves' hyperthyroidism and ophthalmopathy. From RNA transcripts, TCR beta CDR3 regions were amplified. HTBI primers were the set used in a first-round RT-PCR of the TCR CDR3. A single record per CDR3 protein comes from TCRdb applying MiXCR to the multiplex PCR reads. The sample consists of around 700,000 distinct CDR3 sequences, around 19% of them appearing once. Sequenced input: blood. These receptors came from a woman aged 45-60 years with Graves' hyperthyroidism that later progressed to Graves' ophthalmopathy.

The rearrangement joins TRBV10-3 to TRBJ2-1; D is unclear. This CDR3 has 13 amino acids. Germline assignment: CDR1 ENHRY and CDR2 SYGVKD. The V gene lost 7 bases and the J gene lost 0 bases, with 7 bases spanning the gap. The CDR3, as DNA: TGTGCCATCACCACCAACTCCTACAATGAGCAGTTCTTC. Protein: CAITTNSYNEQFF.

This clonotype has just a few counts. The CDR3 sequence is CAITLDRGRVNTEAFF. The CDR3 coding sequence is TGTGCCATCACCCTGGACAGGGGCCGGGTTAACACTGAAGCTTTCTTT. The chain carries TRBV10-3 and TRBJ1-1, with TRBD1 matching 9 bases. The CDR3 covers 16 residues. The V gene's germline CDR1 is ENHRY and CDR2 SYGVKD. V lost 7 bases, J lost 2 bases, and 11 bases stayed unmatched.

This clonotype occurred many times. V gene TRBV30 combines with J gene TRBJ2-7; perhaps TRBD2 as D (5 bases). CDR1 and CDR2 from the germline V gene are GTSNPN and SVGIG (reference sequence). The CDR3 spans 12 residues. V lost 5 bases and J 3 bases, leaving 11 bases between the germline ends. DNA of the CDR3: TGTGCCTGGGGCCCCCGGGGCTACGAGCAGTACTTC. Translating gives CAWGPRGYEQYF.

The sample holds a few counts of this clonotype. This rearrangement joins TRBV6-1 to TRBJ2-1; D is tentatively TRBD1 or TRBD2 (5 bases each). Germline CDR1 is MNHNS and CDR2 is SASEGT. V was clipped by 10 bases and J by 0 bases, with 13 bases between them. This CDR3 has 14 residues. For the CDR3, the DNA is TGTGCCACCCTCGGGGACCTCTCCTACAATGAGCAGTTCTTC. Its translation: CATLGDLSYNEQFF.

The CDR3 DNA sequence: TGTGCCAGCAGCCACCGGGGGGGGAGGAATGGCTACACCTTC. Its translation is CASSHRGGRNGYTF. This chain links TRBV6-1 with TRBJ1-2; tentative D call: TRBD1 (5 bases). Trimming pared 6 bases from V and 6 bases from J, leaving 17 bases between. CDR1 and CDR2 from the germline V gene are MNHNS and SASEGT. The CDR3 loop spans 14 amino acids.

This clonotype was observed at least ten times. V and J are TRBV6-1 and TRBJ2-7, with 9 bases identical to TRBD1. Trimming took 5 bases from V and 2 from J; bases not matched to a gene: 7. The CDR3 runs 15 residues. Germline-derived CDR1 and CDR2 are MNHNS and SASEGT. The CDR3 nucleotides read TGTGCCAGCAGTTTACACCGGGACAGGGCCTACGAGCAGTACTTC. Translating gives CASSLHRDRAYEQYF.

This clonotype was counted many times. The V gene is TRBV6-1, the J gene TRBJ1-2, with D tentatively TRBD1 (5 bases). Deletions cut 6 bases from V and 8 bases from J, with 22 bases between. This CDR3 is built from 15 residues. Germline assignment: CDR1 MNHNS and CDR2 SASEGT. CDR3 DNA sequence: TGTGCCAGCAGCGACCAGACCACAGGACTTATGGGCTACACCTTC. It codes for CASSDQTTGLMGYTF.

Many counts were recorded for this clonotype. The V gene is TRBV12-3 or TRBV12-4, the J gene TRBJ1-2, with a weak D call TRBD1 (5 bases). The CDR3 totals 14 residues. The V end was cut by 1 base, the J end by 5 bases, with 11 bases between. DNA of the CDR3: TGTGCCAGCAGTTTAGGACTGGGGGTGTATGGCTACACCTTC. Its translation is CASSLGLGVYGYTF.

As concerns this clonotype: This may come from a read error, since a much larger clone is one base off. The chain employs TRBV12-3 or TRBV12-4 and TRBJ1-2; 11 bases map to TRBD1. Trimming cost V 7 bases and J 2 bases; bases outside gene matches: 3. The CDR3 sequence is 14 residues long. The DNA of the CDR3 is TGTGCCAGCATCCGGACAGGGGGCAACTATGGCTACACCTTC. Its translation is CASIRTGGNYGYTF.

This clonotype occurred many times. The V gene is TRBV5-1, the J gene TRBJ1-1; 7 bases are a match to TRBD1. V was pared by 3 bases and J by 11 bases, with 10 bases of the junction left unmatched. The CDR3 extends over 13 amino acids. In germline, CDR1 is SGHRS, CDR2 YFSETQ. The CDR3 sequence is CASSSGQDRGAFF. CDR3 bases: TGCGCCAGCAGCTCCGGACAGGACAGAGGGGCTTTCTTT.

This clonotype was seen only a few times. The gene calls are TRBV14 and TRBJ1-1, with a possible D match to TRBD1 (5 bases). With 0 bases removed from V and 7 bases from J, the gap between germline ends came to 27 bases. Germline CDR1 is SGHDN and CDR2 is FVKESK. This CDR3 is built from 19 residues. CDR3 DNA sequence: TGTGCCAGCAGCCAAGATAGGGCCTGGGGCAGCCTTACAGGACGTGAAGCTTTCTTT. This sequence encodes CASSQDRAWGSLTGREAFF.

This clonotype was counted many times. V usage is TRBV18 and J usage is TRBJ2-3, with D unclear. The CDR3 covers 15 residues. Trimming cost V 2 bases and J 0 bases, with 9 bases left between them. Germline V CDR1 and CDR2: KGHSH, LQKENI. The CDR3 here is CASSPSHSSTDTQYF. The CDR3 DNA follows: TGTGCCAGCTCACCAAGTCATTCGAGCACAGATACGCAGTATTTT. Based on the CDR3 plus reference TRBV18 and TRBJ2-3, the full variable domain is NAGVMQNPRHLVRRRGQEARLRCSPMKGHSHVYWYRQLPEEGLKFMVYLQKENIIDESGMPKERFSAEFPKEGPSILRIQQVVRGDSAAYFCASSPSHSSTDTQYFGPGTRLTVL.

Many counts were recorded for this clonotype. The DNA of the CDR3 is TGTGCCAGCACTAGGGCAGGGTTTGGCTACACCTTC. Translation gives CASTRAGFGYTF. This chain uses TRBV2 with TRBJ1-2; weak D call: TRBD1 (5 bases). Trimming stripped 7 bases from V and 7 bases from J, with 13 bases between. Germline CDR1 SNHLY, CDR2 FYNNEI. CDR3 length: 12 amino acids.

At least ten counts were recorded for this clonotype. CDR3 nucleotide sequence: TGCGCCAGCAGCCCGGACAGTGGCTCCTACGAGCAGTACTTC. Its protein product is CASSPDSGSYEQYF. The chain links TRBV5-1 to TRBJ2-7; D is possibly TRBD1 (6 bases). Germline V CDR1 and CDR2: SGHRS, YFSETQ. V lost 4 bases to trimming and J lost 0 bases, with 11 bases between them. This CDR3 comprises 14 residues.

This clonotype was seen repeatedly, ten times or more. V and J are TRBV7-9 and TRBJ2-5; 7 bases align to TRBD1. Germline values: CDR1 SEHNR, CDR2 FQNEAQ (reference sequence). The CDR3 loop spans 13 amino acids. The J segment lost 5 bases and the V segment lost 5 bases, leaving 5 bases of the junction unmatched. CDR3 residues: CASSAQGWETQYF. CDR3 nucleotides: TGTGCCAGCAGCGCACAGGGGTGGGAGACCCAGTACTTC. Combining the CDR3 with reference TRBV7-9 and TRBJ2-5 gives the whole variable domain DTGVSQNPRHKITKRGQNVTFRCDPISEHNRLYWYRQTLGQGPEFLTYFQNEAQLEKSRLLSDRFSAERPKGSFSTLEIQRTEQGDSAMYLCASSAQGWETQYFGPGTRLLVL.

This clonotype was picked up many times. The chain joins TRBV7-2 to TRBJ2-1; 8 nucleotides align to TRBD2. There are 16 residues in the CDR3. V lost 1 base to trimming and J lost 5 bases; unmatched junction nucleotides: 7. CDR1 and CDR2 (germline): SGHTA, FQGNSA. DNA for the CDR3: TGTGCCAGCAGCTTAGTCGGCGGGGGGACTAACAATGAGCAGTTCTTC. Translating gives CASSLVGGGTNNEQFF.

This clonotype was observed at least ten times. The genes are TRBV15 and TRBJ1-2; no reliable D call. Germline values: CDR1 LNHNV, CDR2 YYDKDF (reference sequence). With 0 bases removed from V and 4 bases from J, the gap between germline ends came to 9 bases. This CDR3 comprises 14 residues. CDR3: CATSRDRAVYGYTF. DNA of the CDR3: TGTGCCACCAGCAGAGATCGGGCGGTCTATGGCTACACCTTC.

This clonotype was seen a few times. This chain joins TRBV6-1 and TRBJ1-4; D is possibly TRBD1 (5 bases). From germline, CDR1 is MNHNS and CDR2 SASEGT. The V and J ends lost 5 bases and 10 bases respectively, with 17 bases between them. The CDR3 sequence is 14 residues long. The CDR3 region has the DNA TGTGCCAGCAGTCGGACGGCTTACGGGGGAAAACTGTTTTTT. It codes for CASSRTAYGGKLFF.

The table lists this clonotype with many counts. The V call is TRBV6-2 or TRBV6-3, the J call TRBJ2-7, with TRBD1 as a possible D gene (6 bases). The length of the CDR3 is 13 residues. Trimming removed 8 bases from V and 4 bases from J, with 15 bases in between. The germline CDR1 and CDR2 sequences are MNHEY and SVGEGT. CDR3 in amino acids: CASRSGGEYEQYF. CDR3 coding DNA: TGTGCCAGCCGCAGTGGGGGCGAGTACGAGCAGTACTTC.

Only a few counts were recorded for this clonotype. This chain links TRBV3-1 with TRBJ2-7, with unresolved D. In germline, CDR1 is LGHDT, CDR2 YNNKEL (reference sequence). This CDR3 has 14 amino acids. V lost 6 bases and J 7 bases, leaving 19 bases between the germline ends. DNA of the CDR3: TGTGCCAGCAGACTTCGGGCTCGACCCGGGGAGCAGTACTTC. It encodes CASRLRARPGEQYF.

This sequence joins TRBV24-1 and TRBJ2-1, with no clear D. V gave up 1 base and J gave up 7 bases, with 7 bases separating them. This CDR3 comprises 13 residues. Germline CDR1 is KGHDR and CDR2 is SFDVKD. CDR3 protein: CATSDFGKNEQFF. In DNA, the CDR3 is TGTGCCACCAGTGATTTCGGCAAGAATGAGCAGTTCTTC.

The chain joins TRBV7-2 to TRBJ1-1, with no clear D. The CDR3 length is 15 residues. Trimming stripped 3 bases from V and 1 base from J, with 12 bases between. The germline CDR1 and CDR2 sequences are SGHTA and FQGNSA. This chain's CDR3 is CASSFWDSENTEAFF. CDR3 DNA sequence: TGTGCCAGCAGCTTTTGGGATTCAGAGAACACTGAAGCTTTCTTT.

The rearrangement uses TRBV10-1 and TRBJ2-3; 15 nucleotides match TRBD2. The CDR3 is made up of 18 amino acids. The trim removed 4 bases at V and 5 bases at J, leaving 10 bases unmatched. CDR1 WNHNN and CDR2 SYGVQD come from the germline V gene (reference sequence). The CDR3 DNA sequence: TGCGCCAGCAGTGCCGGACTAGCGGGGGGGCCTACGGGAGATACGCAGTATTTT. Protein: CASSAGLAGGPTGDTQYF.

This clonotype was counted only a few times. The chain uses TRBV6-2 or TRBV6-3 and TRBJ1-5; D is ambiguous. Germline-derived CDR1 and CDR2 are MNHEY and SVGEGT. The V end lost 5 bases, the J end lost 11 bases, and 19 bases lay between the germline ends. This CDR3 is built from 14 residues. CDR3 amino acids: CASSPTGAGSAQHF. The DNA for the CDR3 is TGTGCCAGCAGTCCGACTGGAGCCGGATCGGCCCAGCATTTT.

The table lists this clonotype with a few counts. This chain joins TRBV9 and TRBJ1-2; no reliable D call. V lost 3 bases and J 7 bases, leaving 16 bases between the germline ends. CDR1 and CDR2 from the germline V gene are SGDLS and YYNGEE. There are 14 residues in the CDR3. CDR3 amino acids: CASSALQRRVGYTF. The CDR3 DNA reads as TGTGCCAGCAGCGCCCTACAGCGAAGGGTTGGCTACACCTTC.

This clonotype has ten or more counts. The rearrangement joins TRBV11-3 to TRBJ2-1; tentative D call: TRBD2 (5 bases). Trimming stripped 3 bases from V and 4 bases from J, with 13 bases between. Germline V gene data show CDR1 as SGHNT and CDR2 as YENEEA. The CDR3 runs 15 residues. The CDR3 DNA reads as TGTGCCAGCAGCTTGTCCGGGGAGCCTTACAATGAGCAGTTCTTC. It codes for CASSLSGEPYNEQFF.